Listed below are T cell receptor beta chains from one sample, sequenced in a study of T cells in Graves' hyperthyroidism and ophthalmopathy. TCRdb itself ran the multiplex PCR reads through MiXCR, one entry per CDR3 protein. The sample shows hundreds of thousands of distinct CDR3 sequences, 35% to 45% of them seen only once. The sample taken for sequencing was blood. Receptors were obtained from a young man with Graves' hyperthyroidism. The CDR3 runs from the conserved cysteine through the conserved F or W. The D gene is left open where the match is weak. Clone size is not always given. Where it is, it says once, few, many or a class for expanded clones.

>TRBV7-2|.|TRBJ2-2|few
TGTGCCAGCAGCCACAGACGGGGAAACACCGGGGAGCTGTTTTTT
CASSHRRGNTGELFF
>TRBV19|.|TRBJ2-2|few
TGTGCCAGTAGTTTGACCGGAGTATTGAACACCGGGGAGCTGTTTTTT
CASSLTGVLNTGELFF
>TRBV7-9|TRBD2|TRBJ2-7|few
TGTGCCAGCAGTCGGACTAGCGGAGGCGAGCAGTACTTC
CASSRTSGGEQYF
>TRBV20-1|TRBD1|TRBJ1-1|many
TGCAGTGCTATTCAAACAGGGGGTACTGAAGCTTTCTTT
CSAIQTGGTEAFF
>TRBV16|.|TRBJ1-1|.
TGTGCCAGCAGCCTCGGGGGCGTGGGGGAAGCTTTCTTT
CASSLGGVGEAFF
>TRBV25-1|.|TRBJ2-6|.
TGTGCCAGCAGTGCGCAATCTGGGGCCAACGTCCTGACTTTC
CASSAQSGANVLTF
>TRBV2|TRBD1|TRBJ1-1|many
TGTGCCAGCAGGAGGTTTATGACAGGGCTGAACACTGAAGCTTTCTTT
CASRRFMTGLNTEAFF
>TRBV7-9|.|TRBJ1-5|.
TGTGCCAGCAGCTTATGGAGGGTGGGCCAGCATTTT
CASSLWRVGQHF
>TRBV20-1|.|TRBJ1-1|.
TGCAGTGCGGCGGGGGGGGCGAGTACTGAAGCTTTCTTT
CSAAGGASTEAFF
>TRBV20-1|.|TRBJ1-1|few
TGCAGTGCTAGAGATCAGGCAGGTACTGAAGCTTTCTTT
CSARDQAGTEAFF
>TRBV12-3/TRBV12-4|.|TRBJ1-2|few
TGTGCCAGCAATCAGGATAACTATGGCTACACCTTC
CASNQDNYGYTF
>TRBV19|.|TRBJ1-6|.
TGTGCCAGTAGCCCGGAATTAAAATTCACCCTCCACTTT
CASSPELKFTLHF
>TRBV7-2|.|TRBJ2-5|many
TGTGCCAGCAGCTTTAACTCCGGACAAGAGACCCAGTACTTC
CASSFNSGQETQYF
>TRBV7-3|TRBD1|TRBJ2-7|.
TGTGCCAGCAGCCCAGGGGACAGGGGGACTATAACCTACGAGCAGTACTTC
CASSPGDRGTITYEQYF
>TRBV9|.|TRBJ2-2|.
TGTGCCAGCAGCGCCACTACCCTTGGCTCCGGGGAGCTGTTTTTT
CASSATTLGSGELFF
>TRBV19|TRBD1|TRBJ1-5|many
TGTGCCAGTTGGACAGGGGGCAATCAGCCCCAGCATTTT
CASWTGGNQPQHF
>TRBV7-8|.|TRBJ1-5|.
TGTGCCAGCAGCTTAGGGGACACGGCGAATCAGCCCCAGCATTTT
CASSLGDTANQPQHF
>TRBV20-1|.|TRBJ2-6|.
TGCAGTGCTACCCTTCTGGCGGGAACCGCCTCTGGGGCCAACGTCCTGACTTTC
CSATLLAGTASGANVLTF
>TRBV2|TRBD1|TRBJ1-2|many
TGTGCCAGCATCCCCCCCGACAGGGACTATGGCTACACCTTC
CASIPPDRDYGYTF
>TRBV3-1|.|TRBJ2-5|.
TGTGCCAGCAGCCAAGATCTGGCGGGGGAGACCCAGTACTTC
CASSQDLAGETQYF
>TRBV19|.|TRBJ1-1|many
TGTGCCAGTAGTATAGATACCGGCATGAACACTGAAGCTTTCTTT
CASSIDTGMNTEAFF
>TRBV9|.|TRBJ1-4|.
TGTGCCAGCAGCCCGGGGCTCTATGAAAAACTGTTTTTT
CASSPGLYEKLFF
>TRBV12-3/TRBV12-4|.|TRBJ2-7|many
TGTGCCAGCAGTTTGCGACAGCCCGAGCAGTACTTC
CASSLRQPEQYF
>TRBV7-3|TRBD2|TRBJ2-3|few
TGTGCCAGCAGCTGGGGACTAGCGGGCAGCACAGATACGCAGTATTTT
CASSWGLAGSTDTQYF
>TRBV6-5|TRBD1|TRBJ2-7|.
TGTGCCAGCAGTTACTCGGACAGGGCCGAGCAGTACTTC
CASSYSDRAEQYF
>TRBV5-1|.|TRBJ1-5|few
TGCGCCAGCAGCCCAGACCGTCTTGATCAGCCTCAGCATTTT
CASSPDRLDQPQHF
>TRBV20-1|TRBD1|TRBJ1-6|few
TGCAGTGCCCGGGACAGGGACCCCTATAATTCACCCCTCCACTTT
CSARDRDPYNSPLHF
>TRBV13|TRBD1|TRBJ2-7|.
TGTGCCAGCAGTCGGCTAGACAGGGGATCCGAACTATACGAGCAGTACTTC
CASSRLDRGSELYEQYF
>TRBV19|.|TRBJ2-7|many
TGTGCCAGTAGTATCCGCATCGGGGCAGACTACGAGCAGTACTTC
CASSIRIGADYEQYF
>TRBV15|.|TRBJ1-5|many
TGTGCCACCAGCAGAGCTCCGTCTGGACAGCCCCAGCATTTT
CATSRAPSGQPQHF
>TRBV10-3|.|TRBJ1-5|many
TGTGCCATCAGTGGGCCCGATCAGCCCCAGCATTTT
CAISGPDQPQHF
>TRBV5-4|TRBD2|TRBJ2-5|.
TGTGCCAGCTCACCCCGACTAGCGGGAGCGGAAGAGACCCAGTACTTC
CASSPRLAGAEETQYF
>TRBV5-4|.|TRBJ2-2|.
TGTGCCAGCAATGGGGTCACCGGGGAGCTGTTTTTT
CASNGVTGELFF
>TRBV20-1|.|TRBJ2-7|few
TGCAGTGCTACGGACTACCCTACCCACGAGCAGTACTTC
CSATDYPTHEQYF
>TRBV2|.|TRBJ2-1|.
TGTGCCAGCAGTGATACCGGGACGCCGGGGATTGGCGAGCAGTTCTTC
CASSDTGTPGIGEQFF
>TRBV7-6|.|TRBJ1-2|many
TGTGCCAGCAGCGCAGGGGAAGTTGGCTACACCTTC
CASSAGEVGYTF
>TRBV6-6|TRBD2|TRBJ2-2|.
TGTGCCACCCTACTAGCGGGGAAGGGGACCGGGGAGCTGTTTTTT
CATLLAGKGTGELFF
>TRBV9|TRBD2|TRBJ2-5|.
TGTGCCAGCAGCCCAGACGGCGGGGGGCACCAAGAGACCCAGTACTTC
CASSPDGGGHQETQYF
>TRBV5-1|.|TRBJ2-7|few
TGCGCCAGCAGCTTTGGGCCCGGGACTCCCTCCTACGAGCAGTACTTC
CASSFGPGTPSYEQYF
>TRBV20-1|TRBD2|TRBJ2-7|many
TGCAGTGCTAGTCTAGCGGGGGGGGACTACGAGCAGTACTTC
CSASLAGGDYEQYF
>TRBV2|.|TRBJ1-3|many
TGTGCCAGCCTCCAAGGGGCTGGAAACACCATATATTTT
CASLQGAGNTIYF
>TRBV7-9|.|TRBJ2-5|many
TGTGCCAGCAGCAACTTAGATGATTTCCAAGAGACCCAGTACTTC
CASSNLDDFQETQYF
>TRBV4-1|.|TRBJ1-6|.
TGCGCCAGCAGCCATCCATGGGGCGAAAATTCACCCCTCCACTTT
CASSHPWGENSPLHF
>TRBV7-9|TRBD2|TRBJ2-5|.
TGTGCCAGCAGCCCCTGGGGGGCTAGCGGGAGCGAGACCCAGTACTTC
CASSPWGASGSETQYF
>TRBV7-9|.|TRBJ1-4|.
TGTGCCAGCAGCTTAATCGGCCGGGATGAAAAACTGTTTTTT
CASSLIGRDEKLFF
>TRBV7-9|TRBD1|TRBJ2-7|few
TGTGCCAGCAGCTTAGTAATGGGACAGGTCTCCTACGAGCAGTACTTC
CASSLVMGQVSYEQYF
>TRBV7-8|.|TRBJ1-1|many
TGTGCCAGCAGCTTATCGGCACAAATGAACACTGAAGCTTTCTTT
CASSLSAQMNTEAFF
>TRBV29-1|TRBD1|TRBJ1-1|many
TGCAGCGTTGAAGATCTTCCAGGGGGCCGACCTGAAGCTTTCTTT
CSVEDLPGGRPEAFF
>TRBV5-5|.|TRBJ1-1|few
TGTGCCAGCAGCTATCGGGACACCCGATCCCAAATGAACACTGAAGCTTTCTTT
CASSYRDTRSQMNTEAFF